The rows below give T cell receptor beta chains drawn from one sample of a study of blood T cell repertoires in COVID-19. TCRdb's table, derived via immunoSEQ multiplex PCR, lists solely in-frame clones and lacks some. There are about 52,000 clones in the sample; 89% occur only once, and 9% lies in the top ten. The sequencing input was peripheral blood. The receptors here all came from a man at least 80 years old with active or convalescent COVID-19. Each CDR3 is given without its conserved first and last residue. A D gene is named only where the DNA matches it firmly.

d_call: TRBD2
v_call: TRBV7-9
cdr3_aa: ASSPGTRQETQY

d_call: .
v_call: TRBV6-5
cdr3_aa: ATNYRNNSPLH

d_call: TRBD1
v_call: TRBV30
cdr3_aa: AWSVRGTGAARGEQF

d_call: .
v_call: TRBV7-2
cdr3_aa: ASSPGGSGNTIY

d_call: .
v_call: TRBV5-4
cdr3_aa: ASSLEQAYNEQF

d_call: .
v_call: TRBV10-3
cdr3_aa: AISEEGTYEQY

d_call: TRBD2
v_call: TRBV7-2
cdr3_aa: ASSRREGLGAGELF

d_call: .
v_call: TRBV5-1
cdr3_aa: ASSLAGQPTDTQY

d_call: .
v_call: TRBV28
cdr3_aa: ASSLPHYGYT

d_call: TRBD1
v_call: TRBV27
cdr3_aa: ASSPTGERAGNTIY

d_call: .
v_call: TRBV20-1
cdr3_aa: SASRGDVSPLH

d_call: .
v_call: TRBV6-4
cdr3_aa: ASSEWVGTRSRETQY

d_call: TRBD1
v_call: TRBV7-9
cdr3_aa: ASSQDRGSTEAF

d_call: .
v_call: TRBV19
cdr3_aa: ASWTPGYNEKLF

d_call: TRBD1
v_call: TRBV5-1
cdr3_aa: ASSLTGVDTEAF

d_call: .
v_call: TRBV30
cdr3_aa: AWSRVANEKLF

d_call: TRBD1
v_call: TRBV10-2
cdr3_aa: ASRPQGGTEAF

d_call: .
v_call: TRBV28
cdr3_aa: ASIPEKGYYNEQF

d_call: .
v_call: TRBV4-3
cdr3_aa: ASSQGGGTIY

d_call: TRBD2
v_call: TRBV7-8
cdr3_aa: ASSISSGLAAFYEQY

d_call: .
v_call: TRBV28
cdr3_aa: ASRVTGDNQPQH

d_call: .
v_call: TRBV5-6
cdr3_aa: ASSLYSIQDRYEQY

d_call: TRBD1
v_call: TRBV30
cdr3_aa: AWATGGYEQF

d_call: .
v_call: TRBV5-1
cdr3_aa: ASSLIGDEKLF

d_call: .
v_call: TRBV12-3/TRBV12-4
cdr3_aa: ASSLGQEQF

d_call: .
v_call: TRBV28
cdr3_aa: ASRLTPNYGYT

d_call: .
v_call: TRBV28
cdr3_aa: ATRGATLSQH

d_call: TRBD2
v_call: TRBV12-3/TRBV12-4
cdr3_aa: ASSRGGEQY

d_call: .
v_call: TRBV10-1
cdr3_aa: ASSEYRIAVDNEQF

d_call: .
v_call: TRBV5-1
cdr3_aa: ASSLGQNTGELF

d_call: .
v_call: TRBV19
cdr3_aa: ASSISQGSEAF

d_call: .
v_call: TRBV7-8
cdr3_aa: ASSQSPTAEGEQF

d_call: .
v_call: TRBV18
cdr3_aa: ASSPQRSNYGYT

d_call: .
v_call: TRBV7-2
cdr3_aa: ASSLFGGRTDTEAF

d_call: .
v_call: TRBV3-1/TRBV3-2
cdr3_aa: ASSQEVGGFSGYGYT

d_call: TRBD2
v_call: TRBV4-3
cdr3_aa: ASSQDSRTSGAYTQY

d_call: .
v_call: TRBV15
cdr3_aa: ATSPPGVAGTGELF

d_call: TRBD1
v_call: TRBV5-1
cdr3_aa: ASSPGTGRANTEAF

d_call: TRBD2
v_call: TRBV7-8
cdr3_aa: ASSQRGPLYNEQF

d_call: TRBD1
v_call: TRBV30
cdr3_aa: AWSRARGHGYT

d_call: TRBD2
v_call: TRBV5-1
cdr3_aa: ASSRTSGTDTQY

d_call: TRBD2
v_call: TRBV7-2
cdr3_aa: ASSFGLAGGTQY

d_call: TRBD1
v_call: TRBV5-5
cdr3_aa: ASSLQRARGSTEAF

d_call: TRBD2
v_call: TRBV30
cdr3_aa: ACIKAGVYEQY

d_call: .
v_call: TRBV3-1/TRBV3-2
cdr3_aa: ASSQRRLISGANVLT

d_call: TRBD1
v_call: TRBV2
cdr3_aa: ASRERTGVYEQY

d_call: .
v_call: TRBV28
cdr3_aa: ASSLYQGRETQY

d_call: TRBD1
v_call: TRBV7-8
cdr3_aa: ASSLEGPGGAKEQY

d_call: TRBD1
v_call: TRBV11-2
cdr3_aa: ASSQARDRAEAF

d_call: TRBD1
v_call: TRBV7-2
cdr3_aa: ASSLALDRVGEQY

d_call: .
v_call: TRBV7-8
cdr3_aa: ASSLDTLSLRGNTIY

d_call: TRBD1
v_call: TRBV30
cdr3_aa: AWRDLPDRGHYGYT

d_call: .
v_call: TRBV30
cdr3_aa: AWSGTASGNTIY